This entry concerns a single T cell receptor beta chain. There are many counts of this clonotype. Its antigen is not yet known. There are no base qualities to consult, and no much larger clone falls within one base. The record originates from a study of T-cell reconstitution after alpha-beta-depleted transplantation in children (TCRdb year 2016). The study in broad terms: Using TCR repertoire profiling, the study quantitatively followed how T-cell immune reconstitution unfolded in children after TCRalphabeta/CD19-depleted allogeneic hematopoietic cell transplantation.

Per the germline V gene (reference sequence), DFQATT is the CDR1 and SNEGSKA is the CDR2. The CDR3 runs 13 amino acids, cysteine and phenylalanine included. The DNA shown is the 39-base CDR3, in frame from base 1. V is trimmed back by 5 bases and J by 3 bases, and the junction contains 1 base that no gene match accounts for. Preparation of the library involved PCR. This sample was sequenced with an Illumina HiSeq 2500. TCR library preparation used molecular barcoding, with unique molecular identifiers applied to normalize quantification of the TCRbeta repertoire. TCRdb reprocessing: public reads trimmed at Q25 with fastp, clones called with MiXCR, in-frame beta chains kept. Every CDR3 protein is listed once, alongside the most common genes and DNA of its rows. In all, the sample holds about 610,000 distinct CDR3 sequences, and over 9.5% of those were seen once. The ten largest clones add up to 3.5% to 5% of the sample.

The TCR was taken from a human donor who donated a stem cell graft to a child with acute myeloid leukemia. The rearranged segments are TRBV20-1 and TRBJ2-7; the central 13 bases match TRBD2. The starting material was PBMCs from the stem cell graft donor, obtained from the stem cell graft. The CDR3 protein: CSAGLAGVYEQYF. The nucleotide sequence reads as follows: TGCAGTGCTGGACTAGCGGGAGTCTACGAGCAGTACTTC.